This passage covers 25 T cell receptor beta chains from one sample sequenced in a study of T-cell memory formation after mild COVID-19. MiXCR was run by TCRdb on the 5' RACE reads, yielding one entry per CDR3 protein. The sample lists fewer than 550,000 distinct CDR3 sequences; 20% were seen once. Sequenced material: PBMCs or a T cell subset sorted from them (not recorded which). These TCRs come from an adult woman who had mild COVID-19 (a few samples of this study predate the infection). Cell type and time point are not known.

As regards this clonotype: Its ends do not fully match the called genes, so a read error is possible. The rearrangement links TRBV27 to TRBJ2-7; TRBD1 or TRBD2 may be the D gene (5 bases each). This CDR3 contains 15 residues. The germline V gene has CDR1 MNHEY and CDR2 SMNVEV (reference sequence). This CDR3 reads CDSSLGWQGPYEQYF. For the CDR3, the DNA is TGTGACAGCAGTTTAGGTTGGCAGGGACCCTACGAGCAGTACTTC.

This rearrangement joins TRBV10-2 to TRBJ1-5; the match to TRBD1 covers 8 bases. CDR1 and CDR2 from the germline V gene are WSHSY and SAAADI. The junction had 8 bases not matched to a gene; V was cut back by 3 bases and J by 4 bases. The CDR3 covers 16 residues. CDR3: CASSDRTGRRNQPQHF. The CDR3 DNA sequence: TGCGCCAGCAGTGACAGGACAGGGAGGAGAAATCAGCCCCAGCATTTT.

The chain carries TRBV6-5 and TRBJ1-5, with TRBD1 as a possible D gene (6 bases). V gave up 5 bases and J gave up 5 bases, with 10 bases separating them. CDR1 is MNHEY, CDR2 SVGAGI, per germline. The CDR3 length is 13 residues. The CDR3 is CASSPQGHQPQHF. Written as DNA, the CDR3 is TGTGCCAGCAGTCCACAGGGACATCAGCCCCAGCATTTT.

The V call is TRBV5-1, the J call TRBJ1-2; D unresolved. V lost 0 bases to trimming and J lost 2 bases, with 11 bases between them. The CDR3 loop spans 15 amino acids. Per the germline V gene, CDR1 is SGHRS and CDR2 is YFSETQ. CDR3 amino acids: CASSLESRENYGYTF. In nucleotides, the CDR3 is TGCGCCAGCAGCTTGGAAAGTCGGGAAAACTATGGCTACACCTTC.

The DNA of the CDR3 is TGTGCCAGCAGCTCGCTTCTAGGCCCCCCTGATCAGCCCCAGCATTTT. Translating it yields CASSSLLGPPDQPQHF. The chain combines TRBV5-6 with TRBJ1-5; no clear D. The length of the CDR3 is 16 residues. In germline, CDR1 is SGHDT, CDR2 YYEEEE. The V end was cut by 3 bases, the J end by 5 bases, with 18 bases between. The full variable domain, its missing parts supplied by reference TRBV5-6 and TRBJ1-5, is DAGVTQSPTHLIKTRGQQVTLRCSPKSGHDTVSWYQQALGQGPQFIFQYYEEEERQRGNFPDRFSGHQFPNYSSELNVNALLLGDSALYLCASSSLLGPPDQPQHFGDGTRLSIL.

The CDR3 DNA reads TGTGCCACCAGCAGAGATATATCTAGCGGGACCTACGAGCAGTACTTC. This translates into CATSRDISSGTYEQYF. The J gene is TRBJ2-7, the V gene TRBV15; 9 bases align to TRBD2. Trimming removed 0 bases from V and 2 bases from J; junction bases left unmatched: 5. This CDR3 is built from 16 residues. Germline CDR1 reads LNHNV; CDR2 reads YYDKDF (reference sequence).

The CDR3 coding sequence is TGCGCCAGCAGCTTCCCTTTAGGGGAGACCCAGTACTTC. Encoded protein: CASSFPLGETQYF. The chain carries TRBV5-1 and TRBJ2-5; D not resolved. Germline V gene lookup returns CDR1 SGHRS and CDR2 YFSETQ. The CDR3 extends over 13 amino acids. The V and J ends lost 2 bases and 5 bases respectively, with 10 bases between them. The full variable domain, completed using reference TRBV5-1 and TRBJ2-5, is KAGVTQTPRYLIKTRGQQVTLSCSPISGHRSVSWYQQTPGQGLQFLFEYFSETQRNKGNFPGRFSGRQFSNSRSEMNVSTLELGDSALYLCASSFPLGETQYFGPGTRLLVL.

This clonotype was recorded a few times. V is TRBV11-2 and J is TRBJ2-3, with D uncertain. Trimming pared 5 bases from V and 8 bases from J, leaving 17 bases between. This CDR3 is 14 amino acids long. Germline loops: CDR1 SGHAT, CDR2 FQNNGV. The CDR3 is CASSPGVVVGTQYF. Here the CDR3 DNA reads TGTGCCAGCAGCCCTGGGGTGGTAGTAGGTACGCAGTATTTT.

This clonotype was counted between two and nine times. V is TRBV7-3 and J is TRBJ2-5, with a weak D call TRBD2 (6 bases). The CDR3 has 14 residues. V was clipped by 5 bases and J by 1 base, with 11 bases between them. The germline gives CDR1 SGHTA, CDR2 FQGTGA. The CDR3 DNA sequence: TGTGCCAGCAGCATTGGGGGACTCCAAGAGACCCAGTACTTC. This gives the protein CASSIGGLQETQYF.

V gene TRBV6-2 or TRBV6-3 combines with J gene TRBJ2-1; D possibly uses TRBD1 or TRBD2 (6 bases each). Germline V lookup: CDR1 MNHEY, CDR2 SVGEGT. Trimming pared 5 bases from V and 10 bases from J, leaving 18 bases between. The CDR3 is 14 amino acids. CDR3 bases: TGTGCCAGCAGTGACCCCGGGGGCCCCGAAGAGCAGTTCTTC. Residues: CASSDPGGPEEQFF.

This clonotype was recorded many times. The gene calls are TRBV12-3 or TRBV12-4 and TRBJ1-5; D is uncertain. This CDR3 has 12 amino acids. V gave up 5 bases and J gave up 9 bases, with 11 bases separating them. CDR3: CASSPPGSPQHF. CDR3 bases: TGTGCCAGCAGTCCCCCGGGATCGCCCCAGCATTTT.

This chain uses TRBV7-3 with TRBJ1-1; D is undetermined. The CDR3 length is 16 residues. The V and J ends lost 0 bases and 6 bases respectively, with 17 bases between them. Germline lookup yields CDR1 SGHTA and CDR2 FQGTGA. The CDR3 nucleotides are TGTGCCAGCAGCTTAACTGGTATAGGGTCAAAGTCTGAAGCTTTCTTT. This codes for CASSLTGIGSKSEAFF. Together with reference TRBV7-3 and TRBJ1-1, the CDR3 gives the full variable domain: GAGVSQTPSNKVTEKGKYVELRCDPISGHTALYWYRQSLGQGPEFLIYFQGTGAADDSGLPNDRFFAVRPEGSVSTLKIQRTERGDSAVYLCASSLTGIGSKSEAFFGQGTRLTVV.

The chain links TRBV6-5 to TRBJ2-3; 8 nucleotides agree with TRBD2. V lost 1 base to trimming and J lost 4 bases; unmatched junction nucleotides: 4. The CDR3 totals 15 residues. The germline V gene encodes CDR1 MNHEY and CDR2 SVGAGI. CDR3 nucleotide sequence: TGTGCCAGCAGTTACTTCGGGGGGGCGTCAGATACGCAGTATTTT. Translated, it gives CASSYFGGASDTQYF.

The CDR3 loop reads CASSRVSGAGNEQFF. CDR3 sequence (DNA): TGTGCCAGCAGCCGAGTCTCGGGGGCGGGCAATGAGCAGTTCTTC. V gene TRBV7-2 combines with J gene TRBJ2-1; D might be TRBD1 or TRBD2, each matching 6 bases. The V gene's germline CDR1 is SGHTA and CDR2 FQGNSA. The CDR3 is made up of 15 amino acids. Trimming pared 5 bases from V and 6 bases from J, leaving 17 bases between. Looking up the rest from reference TRBV7-2 and TRBJ2-1 gives the full variable domain: GAGVSQSPSNKVTEKGKDVELRCDPISGHTALYWYRQSLGQGLEFLIYFQGNSAPDKSGLPSDRFSAERTGGSVSTLTIQRTQQEDSAVYLCASSRVSGAGNEQFFGPGTRLTVL.

This clonotype was seen ten or more times. The chain uses TRBV5-1 and TRBJ2-5; D possibly uses TRBD1 or TRBD2 (5 bases each). V was trimmed by 4 bases and J by 9 bases, leaving 16 bases between them. Germline V gene sequence: CDR1 SGHRS, CDR2 YFSETQ. The CDR3 totals 13 residues. The CDR3 loop reads CASSEGRPMAQYF. CDR3 bases: TGCGCCAGCAGCGAGGGACGGCCCATGGCCCAGTACTTC.

This clonotype was counted only a few times. The V and J genes are TRBV4-3 and TRBJ2-7; 9 bases fit TRBD2. The CDR3 spans 15 residues. V trimming: 4 bases; J trimming: 2 bases; junction bases outside the gene matches: 6. Germline V CDR1 and CDR2: LGHNA, YSLEER. The CDR3 bases are TGCGCCAGCAGCCCTAGACTAGCGGACACCTACGAGCAGTACTTC. Translation: CASSPRLADTYEQYF.

This clonotype has a handful of counts. The gene calls are TRBV11-3 and TRBJ2-1, with 11 bases matching TRBD2. The length of the CDR3 is 17 residues. Germline V gives CDR1 SGHNT, CDR2 YENEEA. Losses at the gene ends were 3 bases for V and 7 bases for J; bases not matched to a gene: 11. CDR3 region: CASSFLANSGRGNEQFF. The CDR3 nucleotides read TGTGCCAGCAGCTTCTTGGCGAATAGCGGGAGGGGAAATGAGCAGTTCTTC.

There are a few counts of this clonotype. V gene TRBV4-3 combines with J gene TRBJ2-7; tentatively, D is TRBD2 (6 bases). The CDR3 has 14 residues. Germline lookup yields CDR1 LGHNA and CDR2 YSLEER. Trimming removed 1 base at V and 1 base at J, with 8 bases between. The CDR3 DNA follows: TGCGCCAGCAGCCAAGGCGGGGTGTCCTACGAGCAGTACTTC. Amino acid sequence: CASSQGGVSYEQYF.

V gene TRBV2 combines with J gene TRBJ1-2; TRBD1 is a possible D gene (6 bases). This CDR3 is 15 amino acids long. Trimming left V 6 bases short and J 5 bases short, with 19 bases between. Germline V gene lookup returns CDR1 SNHLY and CDR2 FYNNEI. The CDR3 nucleotides are TGTGCCAGCAGCGCACAACAGGGATCTGTTTATGGCTACACCTTC. Translated, it gives CASSAQQGSVYGYTF.

This clonotype was seen ten or more times. V is TRBV20-1 and J is TRBJ1-2; weak D call: TRBD1 (5 bases). V was cut by 0 bases and J by 5 bases, with 10 bases left in between. The CDR3 has 13 amino acids. Germline assignment: CDR1 DFQATT and CDR2 SNEGSKA (reference sequence). The CDR3 here is CSAREESGYGYTF. CDR3 bases: TGCAGTGCTAGAGAGGAGTCAGGGTATGGCTACACCTTC.

The genes are TRBV7-9 and TRBJ1-2; maybe TRBD1 (6 bases). Looked up from germline, CDR1 is SEHNR and CDR2 is FQNEAQ (reference sequence). V dropped 1 base and J dropped 6 bases, with 9 bases sitting between them. CDR3 size: 13 residues. CDR3 sequence: CASSLERGDGYTF. The CDR3 region has the DNA TGTGCCAGCAGCTTAGAAAGGGGGGATGGCTACACCTTC.

This clonotype was seen more than once but under ten times. The V gene is TRBV7-9, the J gene TRBJ1-5; the match to TRBD1 covers 7 bases. This CDR3 is built from 14 residues. After removal of 5 bases from V and 10 bases from J, the junction contained 11 bases not matched to a gene. CDR1 and CDR2 from the germline V gene are SEHNR and FQNEAQ (reference sequence). CDR3 DNA sequence: TGTGCCAGCAGCAAAACCGGGACAGACTTCCCCCAGCATTTT. This sequence encodes CASSKTGTDFPQHF.

The chain couples TRBV18 to TRBJ2-3, with 9 bases lining up with TRBD1. Trimming removed 1 base from V and 4 bases from J; junction bases left unmatched: 6. The germline V gene has CDR1 KGHSH and CDR2 LQKENI. The CDR3 extends over 16 amino acids. CDR3 loop: CASSPRRDRAADTQYF. For the CDR3, the DNA is TGTGCCAGCTCACCACGGCGGGACAGGGCTGCAGATACGCAGTATTTT.

The chain recombines TRBV30 with TRBJ1-4; D possibly corresponds to TRBD1 (5 bases). The germline V and J ends were trimmed by 0 bases and 0 bases, with 8 bases remaining between them. Germline V CDR1 and CDR2: GTSNPN, SVGIG (reference sequence). There are 15 residues in the CDR3. In DNA form, the CDR3 reads TGTGCCTGGAGTGTCGGACACTCAACTAATGAAAAACTGTTTTTT. Translated: CAWSVGHSTNEKLFF.

This clonotype came up a few times. The gene calls are TRBV29-1 and TRBJ2-3; the match to TRBD1 covers 7 bases. Trimming cost V 4 bases and J 4 bases; bases outside gene matches: 2. In germline, CDR1 is SQVTM, CDR2 ANQGSEA. The length of the CDR3 is 12 residues. The CDR3 sequence: CSVVRGPDTQYF. The CDR3 nucleotides are TGCAGCGTTGTTAGGGGGCCAGATACGCAGTATTTT.